This TCR beta chain emerged from a study of beta chain features in type 1 diabetes. Since all of the isolated RNA was reverse transcribed, expressed TCRB transcripts were what got sequenced. Sequenced by immunoSEQ multiplex PCR; TCRdb stores in-frame clones only, minus some. The sample contains some 290,000 clones, roughly a quarter of which appear only once. Overall study results and limits: Although PCR might favor shorter templates, it would do so equally in patients and controls. For Type 1 diabetes patients, all four CD4+ subsets carried TCRB CDR3s that were moderately but significantly shorter.

V lost 1 base and J lost 1; bases outside the gene matches: 2. Germline CDR1 and CDR2: ENHRY and SYGVKD. This CDR3 has 17 residues. This clone has just a few counts. The antigen is unknown. V is TRBV10-3 and J is TRBJ2-6; 9 bases are a match to TRBD1. The sequencing input was naive CD4+ T cells from blood. The origin of this receptor is a woman in her 30s with type 1 diabetes. The CDR3 loop is CAISEWGQGSGANVLTF. The CDR3 region has the DNA TGTGCCATCAGTGAGTGGGGACAGGGTTCTGGGGCCAACGTCCTGACTTTC.